Following are 29 T cell receptor beta chains from one sample sequenced in a study of T-cell memory formation after mild COVID-19. TCRdb used MiXCR to reprocess the 5' RACE reads, holding one entry per CDR3 protein. In the table there are under 85,000 distinct CDR3 sequences, around 14% of which are singletons. Sequencing input: PBMCs or a T cell subset sorted from them (not recorded which). These receptors were collected from an adult woman who had mild COVID-19 (a few samples of this study predate the infection). Cell type and time point are not known.

The rearrangement joins TRBV12-3 or TRBV12-4 to TRBJ2-4; 10 bases line up with TRBD2. The CDR3 is made up of 16 amino acids. V trimming: 4 bases; J trimming: 6 bases; junction bases outside the gene matches: 9. The CDR3 region is CASSSSGGARRNIQYF. The CDR3 DNA follows: TGTGCCAGCAGTTCGAGCGGGGGGGCCCGAAGAAACATTCAGTACTTC.

This clonotype was detected only a few times. The V call is TRBV4-2, the J call TRBJ2-3, with D possibly TRBD1 on 6 matching bases. The CDR3 is 15 amino acids. Looked up from germline, CDR1 is LGHNA and CDR2 is YNFKEQ. V lost 2 bases and J 6 bases, leaving 15 bases between the germline ends. The CDR3 DNA is TGTGCCAGCAGCCAACGAGGGGGTGGTATGGATACGCAGTATTTT. Translation gives CASSQRGGGMDTQYF.

This chain links TRBV19 with TRBJ2-7; D may be TRBD2 (5 bases). Germline CDR1 reads LNHDA; CDR2 reads SQIVND (reference sequence). This CDR3 comprises 14 residues. The V and J ends lost 5 bases and 5 bases respectively, with 16 bases between them. Here the CDR3 reads CASSSSLAVDEQYF. CDR3 nucleotides: TGTGCCAGTAGTTCATCCCTAGCAGTCGACGAGCAGTACTTC.

This clonotype was seen repeatedly, ten times or more. J is TRBJ1-3 and V is TRBV28; D call uncertain. The CDR3 has 14 residues. V was cut by 5 bases and J by 1 base, with 9 bases left in between. The germline CDR1 and CDR2 sequences are MDHEN and SYDVKM. The DNA for the CDR3 is TGTGCCAGCAGTGATCAAACTTCTGGAAACACCATATATTTT. Protein product: CASSDQTSGNTIYF.

The chain is built from TRBV12-3 or TRBV12-4 and TRBJ2-2, with D possibly matching TRBD2 (5 bases). V was trimmed by 7 bases and J by 2 bases, leaving 14 bases between them. There are 15 residues in the CDR3. As DNA, the CDR3 is TGTGCCAGCACCGACGGACTGGTTAACACCGGGGAGCTGTTTTTT. The encoded protein is CASTDGLVNTGELFF.

This clonotype came up a few times. The genes are TRBV12-3 or TRBV12-4 and TRBJ2-7, with TRBD2 matching 8 bases. Trimming removed 4 bases from V and 4 bases from J; junction bases left unmatched: 12. There are 16 residues in the CDR3. The CDR3 region has the DNA TGTGCCAGCAGTTCCCCCAGCGCGGGGGGATTTTACGAGCAGTACTTC. Translation gives CASSSPSAGGFYEQYF.

This clonotype has more than one count but fewer than ten. This chain uses TRBV5-1 with TRBJ2-7; D is unresolved. V was pared by 0 bases and J by 4 bases, with 17 bases between. The CDR3 is 16 amino acids. Germline V CDR1 and CDR2: SGHRS, YFSETQ. The CDR3: CASSLELGRPLYEQYF. In nucleotides, the CDR3 is TGCGCCAGCAGCTTGGAACTTGGAAGGCCGCTTTACGAGCAGTACTTC.

The rearrangement joins TRBV7-9 to TRBJ1-1; no clear D gene. CDR3 size: 16 residues. V dropped 7 bases and J dropped 7 bases, with 25 bases sitting between them. CDR1 and CDR2 (germline): SEHNR, FQNEAQ (reference sequence). CDR3 loop: CASTSGAGSPEGEAFF. As DNA, the CDR3 is TGTGCCAGCACGTCGGGCGCCGGGTCCCCAGAGGGTGAAGCTTTCTTT.

This clonotype came up many times. The rearrangement links TRBV5-1 to TRBJ2-3; TRBD2 aligns across 7 bases. J gave up 2 bases and V 6 bases, and 6 bases lay outside the gene matches. The CDR3 sequence is 14 residues long. The germline CDR1 and CDR2 sequences are SGHRS and YFSETQ. CDR3 loop: CASTQAGNTDTQYF. The CDR3 DNA sequence: TGCGCCAGCACCCAAGCGGGGAACACAGATACGCAGTATTTT. Full variable domain (rest looked up from reference TRBV5-1 and TRBJ2-3): KAGVTQTPRYLIKTRGQQVTLSCSPISGHRSVSWYQQTPGQGLQFLFEYFSETQRNKGNFPGRFSGRQFSNSRSEMNVSTLELGDSALYLCASTQAGNTDTQYFGPGTRLTVL.

This chain joins TRBV20-1 and TRBJ1-1; the D is unclear. The germline V and J ends were trimmed by 2 bases and 1 base, with 17 bases remaining between them. The CDR3 has 16 residues. The germline gives CDR1 DFQATT, CDR2 SNEGSKA (reference sequence). As DNA, the CDR3 is TGCAGTGCTAGAAATCCCCCTCGGGCTTCGAACACTGAAGCTTTCTTT. Translated, it gives CSARNPPRASNTEAFF.

V usage is TRBV15 and J usage is TRBJ1-6, with D possibly matching TRBD1 (6 bases). Trimming stripped 3 bases from V and 5 bases from J, with 11 bases between. Germline V gene data show CDR1 as LNHNV and CDR2 as YYDKDF (reference sequence). The CDR3 is 15 residues long. The CDR3 here is CATSSLDRNNSPLHF. The CDR3 region has the DNA TGTGCCACCAGCAGCCTTGACAGGAATAATTCACCCCTCCACTTT.

The chain uses TRBV20-1 and TRBJ2-5; 10 bases align to TRBD2. CDR1 and CDR2 from the germline V gene are DFQATT and SNEGSKA (reference sequence). The CDR3 sequence is 19 residues long. The junction had 15 bases not matched to a gene; V was cut back by 0 bases and J by 2 bases. CDR3 nucleotide sequence: TGCAGTGCTAGAGATCCTGAGCGGGGGGGTGTGGTGTGGCAAGAGACCCAGTACTTC. As protein: CSARDPERGGVVWQETQYF.

This chain connects TRBV5-1 to TRBJ2-3; D is uncertain. The germline V gene has CDR1 SGHRS and CDR2 YFSETQ. The V end lost 0 bases, the J end lost 3 bases, and 11 bases lay between the germline ends. The length of the CDR3 is 15 residues. This CDR3 reads CASSLAERATDTQYF. In nucleotides, the CDR3 is TGCGCCAGCAGCTTGGCGGAGAGAGCAACAGATACGCAGTATTTT.

As to this clonotype: No conserved phenylalanine or tryptophan ends this CDR3, so it is likely a read error. The DNA is left out, because the CDR3 cannot be placed on it with certainty; the CDR3 is given as TCRdb lists it. The chain uses TRBV7-9 and TRBJ1-1; the table's TRBD1 call for D was not verified on the DNA. Including both end residues, the CDR3 is 12 amino acids long. Germline V gene data show CDR1 as SEHNR and CDR2 as FQNEAQ (reference sequence). The CDR3 reads CASSFQDGGLGV.

This clonotype was counted only a few times. The chain uses TRBV7-2 and TRBJ2-7; D is possibly TRBD2 (5 bases). V was pared by 4 bases and J by 0 bases, with 13 bases between. The CDR3 covers 15 residues. Germline assignment: CDR1 SGHTA and CDR2 FQGNSA. In DNA, the CDR3 is TGTGCCAGCAGCTCAAGCCGACTATTCTCCTACGAGCAGTACTTC. This translates into CASSSSRLFSYEQYF.

This clonotype was observed a handful of times. V usage is TRBV27 and J usage is TRBJ2-3, with TRBD1 identical over 11 bases. The CDR3 covers 17 residues. Unmatched junction bases numbered 7, after V lost 2 bases and J lost 3 bases. Germline CDR1 MNHEY, CDR2 SMNVEV (reference sequence). CDR3 loop: CASSLSRGQGGTDTQYF. The CDR3 region has the DNA TGTGCCAGCAGTTTAAGTAGGGGACAGGGGGGGACAGATACGCAGTATTTT.

In nucleotides, the CDR3 is TGTGCCAGCGGTAGCCTCGGGGCCGAAACCTACAATGAGCAGTTCTTC. Residues: CASGSLGAETYNEQFF. The V gene is TRBV6-2 or TRBV6-3, the J gene TRBJ2-1; D is possibly TRBD1 or TRBD2 (5 bases each). Germline values: CDR1 MNHEY, CDR2 SVGEGT. The CDR3 loop spans 16 amino acids. V shed 8 bases and J shed 2 bases, with 19 bases lying between them.

J is TRBJ2-5 and V is TRBV4-1, with TRBD1 matching over 9 bases. Germline CDR1 reads MGHRA; CDR2 reads YSYEKL. J gave up 5 bases and V 6 bases, and 13 bases lay outside the gene matches. The CDR3 loop spans 16 amino acids. The CDR3: CASSHPGRTGEETQYF. The CDR3 nucleotides read TGCGCCAGCAGTCACCCCGGTCGGACAGGGGAGGAGACCCAGTACTTC.

Judged by abundance, this clonotype is large (0.1 to 1%). The chain joins TRBV2 to TRBJ2-7; weak D call: TRBD2 (6 bases). CDR1 is SNHLY, CDR2 FYNNEI, per germline. This CDR3 is built from 13 residues. V lost 6 bases and J lost 4, with 13 bases in between. The CDR3 nucleotides read TGTGCCAGCAGCGGAGGGGTCTCTTACGAGCAGTACTTC. It is translated as CASSGGVSYEQYF.

This chain connects TRBV4-2 to TRBJ2-3; 16 bases are a match to TRBD2. With V trimmed by 3 bases and J by 0 bases, 3 bases remained unmatched. Per germline, CDR1 LGHNA and CDR2 YNFKEQ. This CDR3 is 18 amino acids long. The CDR3 spells CASSQGLAGGPSTDTQYF. The CDR3 region has the DNA TGTGCCAGCAGCCAGGGACTAGCGGGAGGGCCAAGCACAGATACGCAGTATTTT.

This clonotype was picked up a small number of times. The chain joins TRBV5-5 to TRBJ2-7; D gene unclear. The CDR3 has 11 amino acids. Germline values: CDR1 SGHKS, CDR2 YYEKEE (reference sequence). The V end was cut by 6 bases, the J end by 1 base, with 5 bases between. The CDR3 reads CASTLSYEQYF. In DNA form, the CDR3 reads TGTGCCAGCACCCTTTCCTACGAGCAGTACTTC. The full variable domain, its missing parts supplied by reference TRBV5-5 and TRBJ2-7, is DAGVTQSPTHLIKTRGQQVTLRCSPISGHKSVSWYQQVLGQGPQFIFQYYEKEERGRGNFPDRFSARQFPNYSSELNVNALLLGDSALYLCASTLSYEQYFGPGTRLTVT.

This clonotype showed up just a few times. The chain uses TRBV12-3 or TRBV12-4 and TRBJ2-3, with unresolved D. This CDR3 region has 13 residues. V lost 3 bases to trimming and J lost 6 bases, with 10 bases between them. CDR3 protein: CASSFQNWDTQYF. In nucleotides, the CDR3 is TGTGCCAGCAGTTTTCAGAACTGGGATACGCAGTATTTT.

The chain combines TRBV12-3 or TRBV12-4 with TRBJ2-4; D is ambiguous. The CDR3 extends over 16 amino acids. V dropped 6 bases and J dropped 2 bases, with 17 bases sitting between them. The CDR3 is CASSLFAYLTKNIQYF. In DNA, the CDR3 is TGTGCCAGCAGCCTTTTTGCCTACCTAACCAAAAACATTCAGTACTTC.

This chain connects TRBV27 to TRBJ2-7; TRBD2 matches 7 bases. Germline loops: CDR1 MNHEY, CDR2 SMNVEV (reference sequence). With 5 bases clipped from V and 5 bases from J, the junction kept 6 bases outside the gene matches. The CDR3 contains 13 residues. CDR3 loop: CASSPLGTNEQYF. CDR3 in DNA: TGTGCCAGCAGTCCACTCGGGACTAACGAGCAGTACTTC.

This chain links TRBV2 with TRBJ2-1, with 9 bases that match TRBD1. Germline V gene data show CDR1 as SNHLY and CDR2 as FYNNEI. J lost 5 bases, V lost 5 bases, and 4 bases had no gene match. CDR3 size: 14 residues. CDR3 bases: TGTGCCAGCAGTCGGGACAGGGAACACAATGAGCAGTTCTTC. Translation gives CASSRDREHNEQFF.

The rearrangement uses TRBV18 and TRBJ2-3; D is uncertain. V dropped 2 bases and J dropped 6 bases, with 9 bases sitting between them. The CDR3 runs to 13 residues. Germline CDR1 reads KGHSH; CDR2 reads LQKENI. The CDR3 coding sequence is TGTGCCAGCTCACCAGCGGCTATCGATACGCAGTATTTT. Translated: CASSPAAIDTQYF. Complete variable domain (other parts from reference TRBV18 and TRBJ2-3): NAGVMQNPRHLVRRRGQEARLRCSPMKGHSHVYWYRQLPEEGLKFMVYLQKENIIDESGMPKERFSAEFPKEGPSILRIQQVVRGDSAAYFCASSPAAIDTQYFGPGTRLTVL.

This clonotype was found a few times. This chain connects TRBV5-1 to TRBJ2-1, with 7 bases identical to TRBD2. This CDR3 comprises 14 residues. V was pared by 4 bases and J by 6 bases, with 7 bases of the junction left unmatched. From germline, CDR1 is SGHRS and CDR2 YFSETQ. The DNA of the CDR3 is TGCGCCAGCAGCGCGCGGGAGCGGGGCAATGAGCAGTTCTTC. It yields the protein CASSARERGNEQFF.

This clonotype occurred a few times. The CDR3 loop is CASSFSFTDTQYF. CDR3 sequence (DNA): TGTGCCAGCAGCTTTTCATTCACAGATACGCAGTATTTT. The gene calls are TRBV7-9 and TRBJ2-3; no definite D call. Germline loops: CDR1 SEHNR, CDR2 FQNEAQ (reference sequence). V was trimmed by 3 bases and J by 2 bases, leaving 6 bases between them. The CDR3 totals 13 residues.

This clonotype occurred a few times. The chain couples TRBV10-3 to TRBJ1-1; 11 bases are shared with TRBD1. V gave up 6 bases and J gave up 4 bases; unmatched junction bases: 4. CDR3 length: 14 amino acids. The germline CDR1 and CDR2 sequences are ENHRY and SYGVKD. The CDR3 nucleotides are TGTGCCATCAGGAGGGACAGGGGGGCCACTGAAGCTTTCTTT. Protein sequence: CAIRRDRGATEAFF.